This TCR beta chain is from a study of cytomegalovirus exposure and HLA in healthy donors. Findings and caveats of the study: The authors later found most CMV-associated TCR beta chains appeared HLA-restricted. Reports credit the classifier with highly specific, highly sensitive diagnosis of cytomegalovirus status.

The PCR ran on 60 Vbeta and 13 Jbeta primers. Using immunoSEQ multiplex PCR, the repertoire was profiled, and TCRdb retains in-frame clones only, with some absent. This table has more than 45,000 clones, nearly 85% appearing once. Donors showed nominal health when sampled, although they likely had unrecorded immune exposures. The germline V and J ends were trimmed by 1 base and 2 bases, with 6 bases remaining between them. In germline, CDR1 is MDHEN, CDR2 SYDVKM. The CDR3 is 13 residues long. In its sample, this clone was seen once. Its specificity is unknown. The TCR comes from a man aged 25 to 45 in good health and CMV-seronegative. The sequencing sample was made of PBMCs. This rearrangement joins TRBV28 to TRBJ2-7; no clear D gene. CDR3 sequence reads: CASSLSVPYEQYF. Written as DNA, the CDR3 is TGTGCCAGCAGTTTATCAGTTCCCTACGAGCAGTACTTC.